The 26 T cell receptor beta chains listed next were all sequenced from one sample in a study of blood T cell repertoires in COVID-19. Libraries were prepared by immunoSEQ multiplex PCR; TCRdb keeps only in-frame clonotypes and omits some of them. The sample shows about 220,000 clones, just over 85% of them seen only once. Sequenced input: PBMCs or T cells enriched from blood (not recorded which). The receptors originated from a woman aged 45-65 years with acute COVID-19.

The chain has TRBV3-1 (or the pseudogene TRBV3-2) and TRBJ2-7; D is possibly TRBD1 (5 bases). In germline, CDR1 is LGHDT, CDR2 YNNKEL (reference sequence). The germline V and J ends were trimmed by 4 bases and 3 bases, with 7 bases remaining between them. This CDR3 has 12 amino acids. In nucleotides, the CDR3 is TGTGCCAGCAGCCGGACATTCTACGAGCAGTACTTC. Its translation: CASSRTFYEQYF.

The chain combines TRBV27 with TRBJ1-3, with 10 bases lining up with TRBD1. J was trimmed by 7 bases and V by 5 bases; bases with no gene match: 8. Germline CDR1 and CDR2: MNHEY and SMNVEV (reference sequence). The CDR3 is 15 amino acids. CDR3 amino acids: CASSPRTGGRNTIYF. The DNA of the CDR3 is TGTGCCAGCAGTCCCCGGACAGGGGGAAGGAACACCATATATTTT.

The J gene is TRBJ1-1, the V gene TRBV25-1; tentative D call: TRBD1 (5 bases). Germline V lookup: CDR1 MGHDK, CDR2 SYGVNS. With 1 base removed from V and 5 bases from J, the gap between germline ends came to 14 bases. This CDR3 contains 15 residues. CDR3 DNA: TGTGCCAGCAGTGAATTGGGGGGGGTAGGAACTGAAGCTTTCTTT. It specifies CASSELGGVGTEAFF.

The J gene is TRBJ2-2, the V gene TRBV5-4; perhaps TRBD1 as D (6 bases). V was trimmed by 4 bases and J by 1 base, leaving 11 bases between them. This CDR3 is 15 amino acids long. Germline CDR1 SGHNT, CDR2 YYREEE (reference sequence). CDR3 DNA sequence: TGTGCCAGCAGCCTCGGGACACTGAACACCGGGGAGCTGTTTTTT. Protein sequence: CASSLGTLNTGELFF.

The chain links TRBV18 to TRBJ2-3; TRBD2 matches 10 bases. Losses at the gene ends were 5 bases for V and 3 bases for J; bases not matched to a gene: 5. Germline V gene data show CDR1 as KGHSH and CDR2 as LQKENI. The CDR3 contains 15 residues. CDR3 amino acids: CASSEAGGLTDTQYF. The CDR3 region has the DNA TGTGCCAGCTCAGAAGCGGGAGGGCTGACAGATACGCAGTATTTT.

In DNA form, the CDR3 reads TGTGCCAGCGAGGCTTTGACAGGGAGCTATGGCTACACCTTC. It yields the protein CASEALTGSYGYTF. The chain recombines TRBV6-5 with TRBJ1-2, with 7 bases that match TRBD1. The CDR3 consists of 14 residues. The germline V gene encodes CDR1 MNHEY and CDR2 SVGAGI. The J segment lost 4 bases and the V segment lost 8 bases, leaving 10 bases of the junction unmatched.

The rearrangement links TRBV27 to TRBJ1-4; TRBD1 matches 11 bases. Germline CDR1 is MNHEY and CDR2 is SMNVEV (reference sequence). The junction had 6 bases not matched to a gene; V was cut back by 5 bases and J by 7 bases. The CDR3 is 15 amino acids. The CDR3 sequence is CASSPQGQGGEKLFF. The CDR3 nucleotides read TGTGCCAGCAGTCCCCAGGGACAGGGGGGTGAAAAACTGTTTTTT.

V and J are TRBV29-1 and TRBJ2-1, with TRBD1 identical over 9 bases. J gave up 7 bases and V 7 bases, and 8 bases lay outside the gene matches. The germline V gene encodes CDR1 SQVTM and CDR2 ANQGSEA. There are 13 residues in the CDR3. CDR3 bases: TGCAGCGCTTCCGGGACAGGGAGGAATGAGCAGTTCTTC. Its protein is CSASGTGRNEQFF.

The chain links TRBV9 to TRBJ2-1; 8 bases are a match to TRBD1. The CDR3 is 17 residues long. Per germline, CDR1 SGDLS and CDR2 YYNGEE. The J segment lost 6 bases and the V segment lost 4 bases, leaving 15 bases of the junction unmatched. CDR3 nucleotides: TGTGCCAGCAGCAGAGTAGCCCCCTTGGACAGGGCCAATGAGCAGTTCTTC. It yields the protein CASSRVAPLDRANEQFF.

This CDR3 is CASSYGGSAYEQYF. In DNA, the CDR3 is TGTGCCAGCAGTTACGGAGGGAGCGCCTACGAGCAGTACTTC. This chain links TRBV6-5 with TRBJ2-7, with D perhaps matching TRBD2 (6 bases). The germline V gene has CDR1 MNHEY and CDR2 SVGAGI. The CDR3 covers 14 residues. Trimming took 2 bases from V and 2 from J, leaving 10 bases between them.

CDR3 DNA sequence: TGTGCCTATAGGGGCACCCGCTACAATGAGCAGTTCTTC. Translated, it gives CAYRGTRYNEQFF. V usage is TRBV6-4 and J usage is TRBJ2-1; D perhaps matches TRBD1 (5 bases). CDR1 is MRHNA, CDR2 SNTAGT, per germline. CDR3 length: 13 amino acids. V lost 11 bases, J lost 3 bases, and 14 bases lay in between.

The chain is built from TRBV9 and TRBJ2-1, with D perhaps TRBD1 (6 bases). CDR1 is SGDLS and CDR2 is YYNGEE in the germline V gene. Between the trimmed V and J ends, which lost 3 bases and 6 bases, there was a span of 16 bases. The CDR3 extends over 15 amino acids. Written as DNA, the CDR3 is TGTGCCAGCAGCGAAACCGGGACATCTTTCAATGAGCAGTTCTTC. Its translation is CASSETGTSFNEQFF.

J is TRBJ2-2 and V is TRBV5-1; TRBD2 matches 9 bases. This CDR3 is built from 15 residues. Germline lookup yields CDR1 SGHRS and CDR2 YFSETQ. The trim removed 4 bases at V and 9 bases at J, leaving 10 bases unmatched. CDR3 sequence reads: CASSLLLAGAWELFF. The DNA for the CDR3 is TGCGCCAGCAGCCTTTTACTAGCGGGTGCCTGGGAGCTGTTTTTT.

DNA for the CDR3: TGTGCCAGCAGCTTTAGCGACCAAGAGACCCAGTACTTC. Translating gives CASSFSDQETQYF. The chain joins TRBV11-2 to TRBJ2-5, with D perhaps TRBD2 (5 bases). Germline CDR1 SGHAT, CDR2 FQNNGV. Trimming took 3 bases from V and 0 from J, leaving 5 bases between them. The CDR3 is 13 residues long.

V usage is TRBV5-1 and J usage is TRBJ2-6; D is uncertain. V was pared by 3 bases and J by 3 bases, with 13 bases between. In germline, CDR1 is SGHRS, CDR2 YFSETQ. The CDR3 runs to 16 residues. The CDR3 sequence: CASSSVPTGGANVLTF. The DNA for the CDR3 is TGCGCCAGCAGCTCGGTCCCAACCGGTGGGGCCAACGTCCTGACTTTC.

The table lists this clone with a count of one. This chain joins TRBV7-9 and TRBJ2-5; 7 bases align to TRBD1. The CDR3 sequence is 19 residues long. Germline V gene sequence: CDR1 SEHNR, CDR2 FQNEAQ (reference sequence). V lost 0 bases and J lost 1; bases outside the gene matches: 14. The CDR3 region is CASSLARGTVGTIQETQYF. CDR3 nucleotides: TGTGCCAGCAGCTTAGCGAGGGGGACAGTTGGGACCATCCAAGAGACCCAGTACTTC.

This clone appeared a single time. V is TRBV15 and J is TRBJ1-1, with a tentative D call TRBD1 (5 bases). This CDR3 contains 16 residues. CDR1 and CDR2 from the germline V gene are LNHNV and YYDKDF (reference sequence). V was clipped by 1 base and J by 0 bases, with 12 bases between them. CDR3 coding DNA: TGTGCCACCAGCAGAGGAACGGCAGGGATGAACACTGAAGCTTTCTTT. Encoded protein: CATSRGTAGMNTEAFF.

The chain employs TRBV28 and TRBJ2-6, with 9 nucleotides matching TRBD2. The germline V gene encodes CDR1 MDHEN and CDR2 SYDVKM. This CDR3 is 15 amino acids long. Germline trimming cut 6 bases from V and 2 bases from J; bases unmatched to any gene: 2. The CDR3 DNA reads as TGTGCCAGCAGCCTAGCGGGGACTGGGGCCAACGTCCTGACTTTC. The encoded protein is CASSLAGTGANVLTF.

This chain joins TRBV11-2 and TRBJ2-2; 8 bases line up with TRBD2. The germline CDR1 and CDR2 sequences are SGHAT and FQNNGV. V shed 6 bases, J shed 3 bases, and the junction held 6 bases outside the gene matches. CDR3 length: 15 amino acids. Here the CDR3 reads CASRSGGYDTGELFF. The DNA for the CDR3 is TGTGCCAGCAGATCGGGGGGGTACGACACCGGGGAGCTGTTTTTT.

This clone is a singleton in its sample. The J gene is TRBJ2-1, the V gene TRBV6-5; a possible D gene is TRBD2 (5 bases). The CDR3 sequence is 15 residues long. V dropped 4 bases and J dropped 4 bases, with 14 bases sitting between them. Per the germline V gene, CDR1 is MNHEY and CDR2 is SVGAGI. The CDR3 bases are TGTGCCAGCAGTTCCCTCGGCGGACTTTACAATGAGCAGTTCTTC. Amino acid sequence: CASSSLGGLYNEQFF.

The chain recombines TRBV28 with TRBJ1-2; 7 nucleotides agree with TRBD1. This CDR3 is built from 14 residues. J was trimmed by 4 bases and V by 5 bases; bases with no gene match: 7. Germline V gene data show CDR1 as MDHEN and CDR2 as SYDVKM. The DNA for the CDR3 is TGTGCCAGCAGTCCACAGGGGTACATCTATGGCTACACCTTC. Residues: CASSPQGYIYGYTF.

V is TRBV7-3 and J is TRBJ2-1; perhaps TRBD1 as D (6 bases). The CDR3 is 16 residues long. Germline V gene data show CDR1 as SGHTA and CDR2 as FQGTGA. Trimming removed 7 bases at V and 2 bases at J, with 18 bases between. CDR3 nucleotide sequence: TGTGCCAGCACCTTTAAAAGGGGGACAACCTACAATGAGCAGTTCTTC. Translated: CASTFKRGTTYNEQFF.

This chain connects TRBV2 to TRBJ1-2; possible D gene TRBD1, 6 bases. Trimming stripped 5 bases from V and 0 bases from J, with 13 bases between. The V gene's germline CDR1 is SNHLY and CDR2 FYNNEI. The CDR3 extends over 15 amino acids. This CDR3 is CASSSRDTANYGYTF. The DNA of the CDR3 is TGTGCCAGCAGTTCCCGGGACACAGCTAACTATGGCTACACCTTC.

V gene TRBV7-2 combines with J gene TRBJ2-2; D is unclear. This CDR3 spans 14 amino acids. Germline V gives CDR1 SGHTA, CDR2 FQGNSA. Trimming removed 5 bases from V and 0 bases from J, with 7 bases in between. The CDR3, as DNA: TGTGCCAGCAGCCGCGAGCCGAACACCGGGGAGCTGTTTTTT. It is translated as CASSREPNTGELFF.

The chain combines TRBV20-1 with TRBJ2-7; D might be TRBD2 (6 bases). Germline CDR1 reads DFQATT; CDR2 reads SNEGSKA (reference sequence). The CDR3 length is 11 residues. V was trimmed by 2 bases and J by 7 bases, leaving 9 bases between them. The CDR3 loop is CSARFRGEQYF. The CDR3 coding sequence is TGCAGTGCTAGATTCCGGGGGGAGCAGTACTTC.

The genes are TRBV5-1 and TRBJ1-2; 10 bases agree with TRBD1. V lost 0 bases to trimming and J lost 5 bases; unmatched junction nucleotides: 7. This CDR3 region has 16 residues. Germline lookup yields CDR1 SGHRS and CDR2 YFSETQ. CDR3 nucleotides: TGCGCCAGCAGCTTGGGGGACCGGGACAGGGGATATGGCTACACCTTC. Translating it yields CASSLGDRDRGYGYTF. The variable domain in full, completed from reference TRBV5-1 and TRBJ1-2, reads KAGVTQTPRYLIKTRGQQVTLSCSPISGHRSVSWYQQTPGQGLQFLFEYFSETQRNKGNFPGRFSGRQFSNSRSEMNVSTLELGDSALYLCASSLGDRDRGYGYTFGSGTRLTVV.